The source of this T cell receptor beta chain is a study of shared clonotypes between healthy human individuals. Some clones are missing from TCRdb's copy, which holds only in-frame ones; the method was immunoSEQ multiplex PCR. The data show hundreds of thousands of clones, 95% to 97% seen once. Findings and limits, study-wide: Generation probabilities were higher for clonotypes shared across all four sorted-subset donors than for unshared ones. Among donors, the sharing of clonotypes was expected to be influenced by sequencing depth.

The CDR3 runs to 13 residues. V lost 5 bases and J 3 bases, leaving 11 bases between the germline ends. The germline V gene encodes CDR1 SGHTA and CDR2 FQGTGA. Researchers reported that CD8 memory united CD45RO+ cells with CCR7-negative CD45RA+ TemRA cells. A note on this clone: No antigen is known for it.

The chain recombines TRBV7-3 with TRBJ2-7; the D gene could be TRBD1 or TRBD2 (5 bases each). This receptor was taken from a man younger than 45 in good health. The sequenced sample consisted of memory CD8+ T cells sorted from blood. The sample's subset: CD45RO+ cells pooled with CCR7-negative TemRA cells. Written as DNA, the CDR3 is TGTGCCAGCAGCGAAAGGGACGGCTACGAGCAGTACTTC. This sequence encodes CASSERDGYEQYF.